This T cell receptor (beta chain) was recovered during a study of cytotoxic CD8 clonotypes in ibrutinib-treated CLL. V lost 5 bases to trimming and J lost 5 bases, with 15 bases between them. Germline V gives CDR1 LNHNV, CDR2 YYDKDF (reference sequence). CDR3 length: 15 residues. Assay: immunoSEQ multiplex PCR; the TCRdb copy retains only in-frame clones and omits some. The sample shows about 32,000 clones, 70% to 75% of them seen only once. The chain is built from TRBV15 and TRBJ2-2; no clear D. The sample consisted of PBMCs, taken at disease progression, from a patient treated with ibrutinib. The sequence derives from a human donor with chronic lymphocytic leukemia. The CDR3 DNA reads as TGTGCCACCAGCGTCCGGGCCTCCGGAACCGGGGAGCTGTTTTTT. Its translation: CATSVRASGTGELFF.